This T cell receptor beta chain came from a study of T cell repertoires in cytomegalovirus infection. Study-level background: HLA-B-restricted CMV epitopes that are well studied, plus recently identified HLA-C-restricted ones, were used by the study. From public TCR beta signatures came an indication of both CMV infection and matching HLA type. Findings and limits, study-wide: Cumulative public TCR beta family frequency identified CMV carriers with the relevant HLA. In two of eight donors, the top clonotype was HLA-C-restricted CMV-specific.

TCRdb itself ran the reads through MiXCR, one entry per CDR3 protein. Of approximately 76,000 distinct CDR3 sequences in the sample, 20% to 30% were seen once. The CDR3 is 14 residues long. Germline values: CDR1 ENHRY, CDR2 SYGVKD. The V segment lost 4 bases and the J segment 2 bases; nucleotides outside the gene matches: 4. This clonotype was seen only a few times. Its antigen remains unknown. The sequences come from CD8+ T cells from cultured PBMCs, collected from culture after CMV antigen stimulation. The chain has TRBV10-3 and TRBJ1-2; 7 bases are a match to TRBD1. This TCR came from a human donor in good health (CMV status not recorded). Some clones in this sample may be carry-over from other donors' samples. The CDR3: CAISGQGVNYGYTF. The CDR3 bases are TGTGCCATCAGTGGACAGGGAGTCAACTATGGCTACACCTTC.